The 4 T cell receptor beta chains listed next were all sequenced from one sample in a study of cytomegalovirus exposure and HLA in healthy donors. Researchers ran the PCR with 60 Vbeta and 13 Jbeta primers. The data were produced by immunoSEQ multiplex PCR, yet TCRdb's version contains in-frame clones alone and is incomplete. This table holds 150,000 to 200,000 clones, more than 75% found once. The sequenced material came from PBMCs. These receptors all stem from a girl aged 2-15 years in good health and CMV-seropositive.

The J gene is TRBJ2-5, the V gene TRBV11-3, with D tentatively TRBD1 (6 bases). Trimming removed 4 bases from V and 3 bases from J, with 9 bases in between. The CDR3 contains 13 residues. Germline loops: CDR1 SGHNT, CDR2 YENEEA. The CDR3 DNA reads as TGTGCCAGCAGCTCGTACAGGGAAGAGACCCAGTACTTC. Translation gives CASSSYREETQYF.

This clone came up once. The chain links TRBV7-3 to TRBJ2-7; 10 nucleotides match TRBD2. The CDR3 totals 15 residues. CDR1 and CDR2 (germline): SGHTA, FQGTGA. Trimming at V came to 5 bases and at J to 5 bases, leaving 9 bases not matched to a gene. CDR3: CASSPQAGGPHEQYF. CDR3 sequence (DNA): TGTGCCAGCAGCCCCCAAGCGGGAGGGCCTCACGAGCAGTACTTC.

This clone is a singleton in its sample. The gene calls are TRBV29-1 and TRBJ2-3; D is uncertain. Germline V gives CDR1 SQVTM, CDR2 ANQGSEA. Trimming stripped 4 bases from V and 0 bases from J, with 5 bases between. The CDR3 runs to 12 residues. In nucleotides, the CDR3 is TGCAGCGTTGCTAGGAGCACAGATACGCAGTATTTT. This codes for CSVARSTDTQYF.

The chain employs TRBV29-1 and TRBJ2-5; possibly TRBD2 for D (6 bases). The CDR3 contains 16 residues. V lost 3 bases to trimming and J lost 5 bases, with 22 bases between them. Germline CDR1 and CDR2: SQVTM and ANQGSEA. Written as DNA, the CDR3 is TGCAGCGTTGATTTTAAAACCCCCGGGCTAGCGGAGACCCAGTACTTC. Protein product: CSVDFKTPGLAETQYF.